The 14 T cell receptor beta chains below all came from one sample that was sequenced in a study of blood T cell repertoires in COVID-19. Clones were read by immunoSEQ multiplex PCR, and TCRdb kept only the in-frame ones, dropping some. The data contain 250,000 to 350,000 clones, approximately 86% of them singletons. Sequenced sample: peripheral blood. The receptor source for this set is a human donor with COVID-19, enrolled during active disease. The donor label of this sample is uncertain.

The chain joins TRBV19 to TRBJ2-2; D is perhaps TRBD1 (6 bases). This CDR3 contains 17 residues. Trimming pared 4 bases from V and 5 bases from J, leaving 20 bases between. Per the germline V gene, CDR1 is LNHDA and CDR2 is SQIVND (reference sequence). DNA of the CDR3: TGTGCCAGTAGTACACGACAGGCTTCCCACGGGACCGGGGAGCTGTTTTTT. Protein product: CASSTRQASHGTGELFF.

The chain has TRBV7-9 and TRBJ1-1; D might be TRBD1 (5 bases). The V end was cut by 1 base, the J end by 2 bases, with 17 bases between. CDR1 and CDR2 from the germline V gene are SEHNR and FQNEAQ (reference sequence). CDR3 length: 17 residues. The CDR3: CASSLDGTGKLNTEAFF. In nucleotides, the CDR3 is TGTGCCAGCAGCTTAGATGGAACAGGTAAACTAAACACTGAAGCTTTCTTT.

This clone was counted once. The chain couples TRBV7-8 to TRBJ1-1, with 7 nucleotides matching TRBD1. The junction had 13 bases not matched to a gene; V was cut back by 6 bases and J by 3 bases. CDR1 and CDR2 from the germline V gene are SGHVS and FQNEAQ. This CDR3 comprises 16 residues. The CDR3 bases are TGTGCCAGCAGAATAAACAGGGGAGCGTTGGACACTGAAGCTTTCTTT. Protein product: CASRINRGALDTEAFF.

This clone was found once. The rearrangement joins TRBV19 to TRBJ1-5; no reliable D call. V gave up 5 bases and J gave up 1 base, with 6 bases separating them. CDR3 size: 13 residues. CDR1 and CDR2 from the germline V gene are LNHDA and SQIVND (reference sequence). As DNA, the CDR3 is TGTGCCAGTAGTTCGGTGAGCAATCAGCCCCAGCATTTT. This sequence encodes CASSSVSNQPQHF.

The rearrangement uses TRBV6-5 and TRBJ2-1; 7 nucleotides align to TRBD2. CDR1 is MNHEY, CDR2 SVGAGI, per germline. V lost 5 bases, J lost 9 bases, and 13 bases stayed unmatched. This CDR3 is 15 amino acids long. The CDR3 region is CASSLIGLEVVEQFF. The DNA of the CDR3 is TGTGCCAGCAGTCTTATAGGACTAGAGGTCGTTGAGCAGTTCTTC.

This chain joins TRBV9 and TRBJ2-5; TRBD2 agrees at 12 bases. Losses at the gene ends were 3 bases for V and 1 base for J; bases not matched to a gene: 4. The CDR3 consists of 16 residues. The germline CDR1 and CDR2 sequences are SGDLS and YYNGEE. CDR3 in amino acids: CASSGLAGGPQETQYF. The CDR3 coding sequence is TGTGCCAGCAGCGGTCTAGCGGGAGGGCCCCAAGAGACCCAGTACTTC.

The V gene is TRBV24-1, the J gene TRBJ1-5, with TRBD1 as a possible D gene (6 bases). Trimming stripped 1 base from V and 6 bases from J, with 12 bases between. The CDR3 length is 15 residues. In germline, CDR1 is KGHDR, CDR2 SFDVKD. The CDR3 sequence: CATSDLDRSSQPQHF. DNA for the CDR3: TGTGCCACCAGTGATTTAGACAGGTCGAGTCAGCCCCAGCATTTT.

This clone was seen more than once but under ten times. The chain combines TRBV5-1 with TRBJ1-4, with a weak D call TRBD1 (6 bases). CDR1 SGHRS and CDR2 YFSETQ come from the germline V gene. This CDR3 region has 12 residues. The ends were cut back, 4 bases at V and 8 bases at J, with 9 bases in the middle. CDR3 DNA: TGCGCCAGCAGCCCTGGGACAGAAAAACTGTTTTTT. This encodes CASSPGTEKLFF.

The V call is TRBV29-1, the J call TRBJ1-2; TRBD1 aligns across 11 bases. Germline loops: CDR1 SQVTM, CDR2 ANQGSEA. V lost 3 bases to trimming and J lost 4 bases; unmatched junction nucleotides: 4. CDR3 length: 14 residues. This CDR3 reads CSVDPGTGGYGYTF. The CDR3 DNA reads TGCAGCGTTGACCCCGGGACAGGGGGCTATGGCTACACCTTC. The variable domain in full, with the rest retrieved from reference TRBV29-1 and TRBJ1-2, is SAVISQKPSRDICQRGTSLTIQCQVDSQVTMMFWYRQQPGQSLTLIATANQGSEATYESGFVIDKFPISRPNLTFSTLTVSNMSPEDSSIYLCSVDPGTGGYGYTFGSGTRLTVV.

This clone occurred once. The chain carries TRBV19 and TRBJ2-7; D is possibly TRBD2 (5 bases). Germline CDR1 LNHDA, CDR2 SQIVND (reference sequence). V shed 11 bases and J shed 12 bases, with 14 bases lying between them. The CDR3 extends over 9 amino acids. Here the CDR3 DNA reads TGTGCCCCTAGCACGGGTGGGTACTTC. Translation gives CAPSTGGYF.

The CDR3 here is CASSPSGGQQEAFF. The CDR3 DNA reads as TGTGCCAGCTCACCTTCGGGAGGACAGCAGGAAGCTTTCTTT. The chain joins TRBV18 to TRBJ1-1, with D possibly being TRBD1 (6 bases). CDR1 and CDR2 (germline): KGHSH, LQKENI. Between the trimmed V and J ends, which lost 3 bases and 8 bases, there was a span of 16 bases. The CDR3 runs to 14 residues.

The gene calls are TRBV7-6 and TRBJ2-3; D gene uncertain. Germline V gene sequence: CDR1 SGHVS, CDR2 FNYEAQ. The CDR3 is 16 amino acids. V shed 5 bases and J shed 0 bases, with 15 bases lying between them. CDR3 nucleotide sequence: TGTGCCAGCAGCCCCTCCCCCAGAACGAGCACAGATACGCAGTATTTT. Translating it yields CASSPSPRTSTDTQYF. Using reference TRBV7-6 and TRBJ2-3 for the parts outside the CDR3, the full variable domain is GAGVSQSPRYKVTKRGQDVALRCDPISGHVSLYWYRQALGQGPEFLTYFNYEAQQDKSGLPNDRFSAERPEGSISTLTIQRTEQRDSAMYRCASSPSPRTSTDTQYFGPGTRLTVL.

This rearrangement joins TRBV28 to TRBJ2-7, with 10 bases fitting TRBD2. Germline CDR1 reads MDHEN; CDR2 reads SYDVKM. This CDR3 is 14 amino acids long. J lost 3 bases, V lost 3 bases, and 2 bases had no gene match. CDR3 sequence (DNA): TGTGCCAGCAGTTTGACTAGCGGGCTCTACGAGCAGTACTTC. It is translated as CASSLTSGLYEQYF.

The chain employs TRBV28 and TRBJ2-1; possibly TRBD2 for D (6 bases). The V end lost 4 bases, the J end lost 7 bases, and 20 bases lay between the germline ends. The CDR3 covers 16 residues. Germline CDR1 reads MDHEN; CDR2 reads SYDVKM. CDR3 bases: TGTGCCAGCAGTTCGACAACTCTCGGACTAACAAATGAGCAGTTCTTC. Protein sequence: CASSSTTLGLTNEQFF. The full variable domain, its missing parts supplied by reference TRBV28 and TRBJ2-1, is DVKVTQSSRYLVKRTGEKVFLECVQDMDHENMFWYRQDPGLGLRLIYFSYDVKMKEKGDIPEGYSVSREKKERFSLILESASTNQTSMYLCASSSTTLGLTNEQFFGPGTRLTVL.